This TCR beta chain appears in the sequencing data of a study of TIL therapy for anti-PD-1-resistant metastatic lung cancer. General study results and limits: TIL cultures after expansion showed higher clonality and lower diversity than baseline tumor (median roughly 6.3% vs 31%).

The germline gives CDR1 SGHDN, CDR2 FVKESK. The CDR3 is 13 residues long. Trimming removed 4 bases from V and 12 bases from J, with 16 bases in between. Time point here: pre-treatment sample, taken before nivolumab and TIL therapy. Tumor tissue came from excised metastases, mostly pleural nodules or supraclavicular lymph nodes. Turning to this clone: The antigen remains unidentified.

This was the immunoSEQ v3 assay. Sequenced by immunoSEQ multiplex PCR; TCRdb stores in-frame clones only, minus some. Seen here are nearly 9,500 clones, roughly 70% observed once, and the top ten hold approximately 10%. The source material was tumor tissue, sampled at baseline. This TCR was recovered from a person between 25 and 80 years old with non-small cell lung cancer. This chain connects TRBV14 to TRBJ2-1; tentative D call: TRBD1 (6 bases). In DNA form, the CDR3 reads TGTGCCAGCAGCCGTAAGGGGGACCTCAGGCAGTTCTTC. Encoded protein: CASSRKGDLRQFF.